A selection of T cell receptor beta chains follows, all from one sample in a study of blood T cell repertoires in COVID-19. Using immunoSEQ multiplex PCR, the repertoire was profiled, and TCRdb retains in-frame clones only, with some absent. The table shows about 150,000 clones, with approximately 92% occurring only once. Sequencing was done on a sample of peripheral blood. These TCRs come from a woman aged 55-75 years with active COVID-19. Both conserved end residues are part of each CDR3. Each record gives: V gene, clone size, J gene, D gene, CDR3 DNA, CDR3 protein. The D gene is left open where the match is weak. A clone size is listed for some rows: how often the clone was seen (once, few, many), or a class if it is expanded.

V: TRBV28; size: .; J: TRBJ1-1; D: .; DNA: TGTGCCAGCAGTTTCAGGAACACTGAAGCTTTCTTT; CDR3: CASSFRNTEAFF
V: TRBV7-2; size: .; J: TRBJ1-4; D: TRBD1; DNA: TGTGCCAGCAGCCGGGACAGAAATAATGAAAAACTGTTTTTT; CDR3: CASSRDRNNEKLFF
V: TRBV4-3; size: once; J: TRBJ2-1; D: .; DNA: TGCGCCAGCAGCCCTCGGGAAGCGCGAGGTAATGAGCAGTTCTTC; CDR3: CASSPREARGNEQFF
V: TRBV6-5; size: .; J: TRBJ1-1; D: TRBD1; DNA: TGTGCCATCAGGGACAGGAACACTGAAGCTTTCTTT; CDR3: CAIRDRNTEAFF
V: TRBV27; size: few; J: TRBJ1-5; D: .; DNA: TGTGCCAGCAAACCCGACAGATCTTCTTGGCCCCAGCATTTT; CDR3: CASKPDRSSWPQHF
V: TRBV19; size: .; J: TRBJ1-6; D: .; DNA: TGTGCCAGTAGTCGACCGGGGGATTCACCCCTCCACTTT; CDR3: CASSRPGDSPLHF
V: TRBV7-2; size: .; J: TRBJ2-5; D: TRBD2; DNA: TGTGCCAGCAGCTTAAGGGGAATAGCGGGAAGAGAGACCCAGTACTTC; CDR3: CASSLRGIAGRETQYF
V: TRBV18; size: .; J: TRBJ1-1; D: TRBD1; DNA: TGTGCCAGCTCACCAGACAGGGGGCCCGGGGGCACTGAAGCTTTCTTT; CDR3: CASSPDRGPGGTEAFF
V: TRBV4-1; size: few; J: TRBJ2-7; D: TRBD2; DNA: TGCGCCAGCAGCCAAGACGGACTAGTGAGTGAGCAGTACTTC; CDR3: CASSQDGLVSEQYF
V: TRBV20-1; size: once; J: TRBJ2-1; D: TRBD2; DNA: TGCAGTGCTAGTTCCACCAGCGGGAGAACCTACAATGAGCAGTTCTTC; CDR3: CSASSTSGRTYNEQFF
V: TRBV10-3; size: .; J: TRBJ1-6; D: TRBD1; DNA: TGTGCCATCAGTACCGGGACAGACGTCTATAATTCACCCCTCCACTTT; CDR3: CAISTGTDVYNSPLHF
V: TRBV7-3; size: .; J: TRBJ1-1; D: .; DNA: TGTGCCAGCAGCTTAACAGGGAGGACTGAAGCTTTCTTT; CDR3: CASSLTGRTEAFF
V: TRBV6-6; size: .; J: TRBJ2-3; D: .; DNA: TGTGCCAGCAGTTACGCTACCGGGACAGATACGCAGTATTTT; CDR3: CASSYATGTDTQYF
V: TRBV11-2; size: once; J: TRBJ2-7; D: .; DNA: TGTGCCAGCAGCTTAGGGCCCGAGCAGTACTTC; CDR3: CASSLGPEQYF
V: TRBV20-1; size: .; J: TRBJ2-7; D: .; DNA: TGCAGTGCTAGTGTAACGGGAGCCTACGAGCAGTACTTC; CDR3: CSASVTGAYEQYF
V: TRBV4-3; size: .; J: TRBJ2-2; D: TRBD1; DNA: TGCGCCAGCAGCCTAGGGACAGGGGGGCATTACACCGGGGAGCTGTTTTTT; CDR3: CASSLGTGGHYTGELFF
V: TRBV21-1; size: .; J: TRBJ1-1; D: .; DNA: TGTGCCAGCAGCGAAGGACAGTGGGATATGAACACTGAAGCTTTCTTT; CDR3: CASSEGQWDMNTEAFF
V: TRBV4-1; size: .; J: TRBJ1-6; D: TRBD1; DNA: TGCGCCAGCAGTGCCGGGACAGGGAATAATTCACCCCTCCACTTT; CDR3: CASSAGTGNNSPLHF
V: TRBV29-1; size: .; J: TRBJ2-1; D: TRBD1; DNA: TGCAGCATTGGTGTAGGGACAGGGAACAATGAGCAGTTCTTC; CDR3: CSIGVGTGNNEQFF
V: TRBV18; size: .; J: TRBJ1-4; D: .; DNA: TGTGCCAGCTCCAACCTAGCAACTAATGAAAAACTGTTTTTT; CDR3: CASSNLATNEKLFF
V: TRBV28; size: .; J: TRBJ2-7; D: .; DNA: TGTGCCAGCAGTTCGGGGTTGGGGGGCTACGAGCAGTACTTC; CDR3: CASSSGLGGYEQYF
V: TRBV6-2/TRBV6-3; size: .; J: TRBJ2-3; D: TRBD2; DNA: TGTGCCAGCAGTTACTCCGGGACTAGCGGGCTAAGCACAGATACGCAGTATTTT; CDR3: CASSYSGTSGLSTDTQYF
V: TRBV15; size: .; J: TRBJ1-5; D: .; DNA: TGTGCCACCAGCAGAGATCTTACCAGGGGTCAGCCCCAGCATTTT; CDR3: CATSRDLTRGQPQHF
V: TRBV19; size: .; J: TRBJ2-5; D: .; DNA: TGTGCCAGTAGTACAACCCCGGTGGCGGGACAAGAGACCCAGTACTTC; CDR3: CASSTTPVAGQETQYF
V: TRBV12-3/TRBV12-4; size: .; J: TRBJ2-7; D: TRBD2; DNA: TGTGCCAGCGGAGGTAGCGGGGAAGTCGAGCAGTACTTC; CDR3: CASGGSGEVEQYF
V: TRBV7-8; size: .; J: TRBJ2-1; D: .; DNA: TGTGCCAGCAGCTTAGCGCCTGCGGGTTCCTACAATGAGCAGTTCTTC; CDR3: CASSLAPAGSYNEQFF